This T cell receptor beta chain was captured by sequencing in a study of immune cell composition in non-small cell lung cancer. Study-wide findings and caveats: Tumour-associated clones >0.5% occurred in approximately 32% of adenocarcinomas, under 85% of squamous.

Produced via immunoSEQ multiplex PCR; TCRdb's table is partial and in-frame only. This repertoire shows fewer than 2,000 clones, around three quarters found once; its top ten account for about 9%. In the case of this clone: Its antigen is undetermined.

V was pared by 6 bases and J by 1 base, with 12 bases between. Germline assignment: CDR1 LNHDA and CDR2 SQIVND (reference sequence). The CDR3 has 14 residues. Normal lung was sampled as far from the tumour as possible, at least 3 cm. The specimen was non-adjacent lung tissue. The chain is built from TRBV19 and TRBJ1-1; the D gene is possibly TRBD1 (5 bases). This receptor was identified in a human donor with non-small cell lung cancer. The CDR3 nucleotides are TGTGCCAGTAGGAAGGGACTGCAGAACACTGAAGCTTTCTTT. It is translated as CASRKGLQNTEAFF.